Presented here are 13 T cell receptor beta chains from one specimen sequenced in a study of OX40 agonist ivuxolimab in advanced cancers. Sequenced by immunoSEQ multiplex PCR; TCRdb stores in-frame clones only, minus some. The data contain 39,000 or so clones, around nine tenths of them singletons. The sample was CD4+ or CD8+ T cells sorted from blood, taken in a trial of the OX40 agonist ivuxolimab. The receptors stem from an adult with an advanced solid tumor such as melanoma, head and neck, liver or kidney cancer.

This clone was seen more than once but under ten times. V and J are TRBV2 and TRBJ1-3, with D uncertain. The V end was cut by 7 bases, the J end by 0 bases, with 16 bases between. The germline V gene has CDR1 SNHLY and CDR2 FYNNEI. The CDR3 spans 16 residues. In DNA, the CDR3 is TGTGCCAGCATAGGCGCAGGCGAGAGCTCTGGAAACACCATATATTTT. Translated: CASIGAGESSGNTIYF. Drawing the rest from reference TRBV2 and TRBJ1-3, the complete variable domain is EPEVTQTPSHQVTQMGQEVILRCVPISNHLYFYWYRQILGQKVEFLVSFYNNEISEKSEIFDDQFSVERPDGSNFTLKIRSTKLEDSAMYFCASIGAGESSGNTIYFGEGSWLTVV.

The gene calls are TRBV27 and TRBJ2-7; D is unclear. V shed 9 bases and J shed 2 bases, with 8 bases lying between them. The CDR3 is 11 amino acids. Germline CDR1 MNHEY, CDR2 SMNVEV (reference sequence). CDR3 sequence (DNA): TGTGCCAGTGGCGAAACCTACGAGCAGTACTTC. Protein product: CASGETYEQYF.

In its sample, this clone was seen once. For the CDR3, the DNA is TGCAGTGCTAGGCCGGCCTACGAGCAGTACTTC. It is translated as CSARPAYEQYF. The chain is built from TRBV20-1 and TRBJ2-7; no definite D call. The ends were cut back, 3 bases at V and 2 bases at J, with 5 bases in the middle. This CDR3 region has 11 residues. CDR1 DFQATT and CDR2 SNEGSKA come from the germline V gene (reference sequence).

The chain joins TRBV4-1 to TRBJ2-5, with D perhaps TRBD1 (5 bases). The J call may be incorrect, as the DNA end agrees better with TRBJ2-7. Germline V gene lookup returns CDR1 MGHRA and CDR2 YSYEKL. This CDR3 comprises 15 residues. The CDR3 region has the DNA TGCGCCAGCAGCCAAGAACCCCCCCCAGGGCTCGAGCAGTACTTC. Protein product: CASSQEPPPGLEQYF.

The chain links TRBV30 to TRBJ2-3; weak D call: TRBD2 (6 bases). The CDR3 length is 12 residues. The V end lost 3 bases, the J end lost 5 bases, and 9 bases lay between the germline ends. Germline CDR1 is GTSNPN and CDR2 is SVGIG (reference sequence). CDR3 coding DNA: TGTGCCTGGAGCCGGGACTTAGATACGCAGTATTTT. Residues: CAWSRDLDTQYF.

The genes are TRBV7-9 and TRBJ2-5; D not resolved. The germline V gene encodes CDR1 SEHNR and CDR2 FQNEAQ (reference sequence). This CDR3 is 12 amino acids long. V dropped 5 bases and J dropped 5 bases, with 9 bases sitting between them. CDR3: CASSPTSETQYF. CDR3 nucleotides: TGTGCCAGCAGCCCGACCTCGGAGACCCAGTACTTC.

This sequence joins TRBV27 and TRBJ1-1; D is ambiguous. The CDR3 consists of 14 residues. The V gene's germline CDR1 is MNHEY and CDR2 SMNVEV (reference sequence). Trimming shortened V by 8 bases and J by 5 bases, and 18 bases separated the two germline ends. DNA of the CDR3: TGTGCCAGCTCCCTGGCGGGGAGTGGAACTGAAGCTTTCTTT. Translated, it gives CASSLAGSGTEAFF.

This rearrangement joins TRBV28 to TRBJ2-1; 11 bases align to TRBD2. CDR1 is MDHEN, CDR2 SYDVKM, per germline. This CDR3 spans 16 amino acids. V was pared by 3 bases and J by 8 bases, with 9 bases of the junction left unmatched. The CDR3 here is CASSLTSGTPFDEQFF. The CDR3 nucleotides read TGTGCCAGCAGTTTGACTAGCGGGACCCCTTTTGATGAGCAGTTCTTC. Full variable domain (rest looked up from reference TRBV28 and TRBJ2-1): DVKVTQSSRYLVKRTGEKVFLECVQDMDHENMFWYRQDPGLGLRLIYFSYDVKMKEKGDIPEGYSVSREKKERFSLILESASTNQTSMYLCASSLTSGTPFDEQFFGPGTRLTVL.

This chain uses TRBV29-1 with TRBJ1-5; no reliable D call. Deletions cut 8 bases from V and 3 bases from J, with 14 bases between. The CDR3 consists of 13 residues. CDR1 is SQVTM, CDR2 ANQGSEA, per germline. CDR3 nucleotide sequence: TGCAGCATCCGGACGGCGCTCAATCAGCCCCAGCATTTT. It encodes CSIRTALNQPQHF.

The gene calls are TRBV27 and TRBJ2-7; D is unresolved. The CDR3 covers 13 residues. CDR1 is MNHEY, CDR2 SMNVEV, per germline (reference sequence). V dropped 7 bases and J dropped 2 bases, with 12 bases sitting between them. The CDR3 sequence is CASTPSLAYEQYF. CDR3 nucleotides: TGTGCCAGCACCCCGTCGCTGGCCTACGAGCAGTACTTC.

The chain carries TRBV27 and TRBJ1-1; D is uncertain. The germline gives CDR1 MNHEY, CDR2 SMNVEV (reference sequence). This CDR3 contains 13 residues. The germline V and J ends were trimmed by 5 bases and 3 bases, with 10 bases remaining between them. The CDR3 sequence: CASSRKLDTEAFF. The CDR3, as DNA: TGTGCCAGCAGTCGGAAGTTAGACACTGAAGCTTTCTTT.

The chain carries TRBV19 and TRBJ2-3; 7 nucleotides match TRBD2. V lost 4 bases, J lost 1 base, and 5 bases stayed unmatched. The CDR3 runs 15 residues. CDR1 LNHDA and CDR2 SQIVND come from the germline V gene (reference sequence). The CDR3 is CASSKAREGTDTQYF. CDR3 coding DNA: TGTGCCAGTAGTAAGGCTCGGGAGGGCACAGATACGCAGTATTTT.

V usage is TRBV19 and J usage is TRBJ1-2; D unresolved. With 5 bases removed from V and 4 bases from J, the gap between germline ends came to 11 bases. This CDR3 has 13 residues. Germline CDR1 reads LNHDA; CDR2 reads SQIVND (reference sequence). CDR3 nucleotides: TGTGCCAGTAGTGGCACGGGGTCCTATGGCTACACCTTC. Its protein is CASSGTGSYGYTF. The full variable domain, in which reference TRBV19 and TRBJ1-2 provide the parts outside the CDR3, is DGGITQSPKYLFRKEGQNVTLSCEQNLNHDAMYWYRQDPGQGLRLIYYSQIVNDFQKGDIAEGYSVSREKKESFPLTVTSAQKNPTAFYLCASSGTGSYGYTFGSGTRLTVV.